These T cell receptor beta chains were read from a single sample in a study of shared clonotypes between healthy human individuals. Only in-frame clones appear in the TCRdb table, and some are missing; sequencing was by immunoSEQ multiplex PCR. The sample consists of some 2 million clones, roughly 94% of them appearing once. Specimen: naive CD4+ T cells sorted from blood. The receptors come from a man between 18 and 35 years old in good health. CDR3s include the opening cysteine and the closing phenylalanine or tryptophan. The D gene is left open where the match is weak. Expanded clones are given a class, and other clones once, few, many or no size at all.

D	size	J	V	DNA	CDR3
-	-	TRBJ1-4	TRBV6-1	TGTGCCAGCACTTGGGGAACTAATGAAAAACTGTTTTTT	CASTWGTNEKLFF
-	-	TRBJ2-7	TRBV27	TGTGCCAGCAGTTTTAACCAGGGTTTCGTCAAGTTGGCCTTTTTCTCCTACGAGCAGTACTTC	CASSFNQGFVKLAFFSYEQYF
-	-	TRBJ2-3	TRBV10-1	TGCGCCAGCAGCCAGGGATACACAGATACGCAGTATTTT	CASSQGYTDTQYF
-	-	TRBJ2-7	TRBV18	TGTGCCACTTCAAGACAGGAGAGCTACGAGCAGTACTTC	CATSRQESYEQYF
TRBD2	-	TRBJ2-1	TRBV10-1	TGCGCCAGCAGTGAGTCGAAGCGGGGGGGTTTAAATGAGCAGTTCTTC	CASSESKRGGLNEQFF
-	-	TRBJ2-5	TRBV2	TGTGCTACCCAGAGTGGGGGGAGCAGGGAGACCCAGTACTTC	CATQSGGSRETQYF
-	-	TRBJ1-1	TRBV6-6	TGTGCCAGCAGTTACCCAGAAGGGAACACTGAAGCTTTCTTT	CASSYPEGNTEAFF
-	-	TRBJ2-2	TRBV11-3	TGTGCCAGCAGCTTAGATAGGGGCGGGGAGCTGTTTTTT	CASSLDRGGELFF
TRBD2	-	TRBJ2-5	TRBV18	TGTGCCAGCTCACCATTCCCTAGCGGGGGGCGACAAGAGACCCAGTACTTC	CASSPFPSGGRQETQYF
-	-	TRBJ1-5	TRBV27	TGTGCCAGCAGTTTAGGTGCGGGGAGGAATCAGCCCCAGCATTTT	CASSLGAGRNQPQHF
-	-	TRBJ2-7	TRBV5-4	TGTGCCAGCAGCCGGGACATGGGATCCTACGAGCAGTACTTC	CASSRDMGSYEQYF
TRBD1	-	TRBJ2-3	TRBV10-3	TGTGCCATCAGTGAGTCAGGACAGGGCGGCACAGATACGCAGTATTTT	CAISESGQGGTDTQYF
TRBD2	-	TRBJ2-5	TRBV5-1	TGCGCCAGCAGCTTGGGAACTAGCGGGAGTTTCGAGACCCAGTACTTC	CASSLGTSGSFETQYF
TRBD1	-	TRBJ2-7	TRBV28	TGTGCCAGCAGTTTTAGGGACAGGGGAGGGTACGAGCAGTACTTC	CASSFRDRGGYEQYF
-	-	TRBJ1-4	TRBV28	TGTGCCAGCAGTTTAATAGGGGCAAAACTGTTTTTT	CASSLIGAKLFF
-	-	TRBJ1-5	TRBV12-1	TGTGCCAGCAGACCCCAGACAGGGGGACAGCCCCAGCATTTT	CASRPQTGGQPQHF
-	-	TRBJ1-2	TRBV29-1	TGCAGCGTTGCGGGGCGTTTAATGGACTATGGCTACACCTTC	CSVAGRLMDYGYTF
TRBD2	once	TRBJ2-7	TRBV30	TGTGCCTGGAGAACTAGCGGGACTGGCGAGCAGTACTTC	CAWRTSGTGEQYF
TRBD1	-	TRBJ1-1	TRBV19	TGTGCCAGTACACCAGACAGGGGGCTTGGCACTGAAGCTTTCTTT	CASTPDRGLGTEAFF
TRBD1	-	TRBJ2-7	TRBV6-5	TGTGCCAGCAGTTACGGGACAGGGGGCTTGTACGAGCAGTACTTC	CASSYGTGGLYEQYF
TRBD2	once	TRBJ2-1	TRBV27	TGTGCCAGCAATCGGAATAGCGGGAGTGGGGCGTTCTTC	CASNRNSGSGAFF
-	-	TRBJ1-6	TRBV18	TGTGCCAGCTCACTAAATGGGGACTCCCTCCACCACTTT	CASSLNGDSLHHF
-	-	TRBJ1-2	TRBV30	TGTGCCTGGAGGACGACAGGAGAGGCACGCGGCTACACCTTC	CAWRTTGEARGYTF
-	once	TRBJ2-2	TRBV6-6	TGTGCCAGCAGGACCACTTTAAGTTCTGGGGAGCTGTTTTTT	CASRTTLSSGELFF
TRBD1	-	TRBJ2-5	TRBV5-1	TGCGCCAGCAGCATATCCGGGACAGGGGCCGCCCAAGAGACCCAGTACTTC	CASSISGTGAAQETQYF
-	few	TRBJ1-6	TRBV6-1	TGTGCCAGCAGTGACGACAGGAATTCACCCCTCCACTTT	CASSDDRNSPLHF
TRBD2	-	TRBJ2-1	TRBV7-2	TGTGCCAGCAGCTCTACTAGCGGGGGGTACAATGAGCAGTTCTTC	CASSSTSGGYNEQFF
TRBD2	-	TRBJ2-5	TRBV7-2	TGTGCCAGCAGCTTAGGGTGGCGGGGGGCTATGTACTTC	CASSLGWRGAMYF
-	-	TRBJ1-5	TRBV30	TGTGCCTGGAGTAACAGGGCCGGTCAGCCCCAGCATTTT	CAWSNRAGQPQHF
TRBD1	-	TRBJ2-3	TRBV11-2	TGTGCCAGCAGTAAACTCGGGACAGCTAGCACAGATACGCAGTATTTT	CASSKLGTASTDTQYF
-	-	TRBJ2-5	TRBV21-1	TGTGCCAGCAGCAAACGGCGCCTAGCGGTCCAAGAGACCCAGTACTTC	CASSKRRLAVQETQYF
-	-	TRBJ1-4	TRBV11-2	TGTGCCAGCAGCCCCGGGCCGGGAGGAAAACTGTTTTTT	CASSPGPGGKLFF